This T cell receptor (beta chain) was retrieved from a study of lymphopenia after photon versus proton radiotherapy. Study outcomes and limitations: After the lymphocyte nadir, photon-treated repertoires showed oligoclonal expansion, especially of CD8+ Temra cells. Better survival with proton therapy was suggested as possible, not demonstrated.

Germline CDR1 is SGHDT and CDR2 is YYEEEE. The CDR3 runs to 15 residues. Deletions cut 2 bases from V and 6 bases from J, with 12 bases between. On this clone itself: Its matching antigen is unknown.

Clones were read by immunoSEQ multiplex PCR, and TCRdb kept only the in-frame ones, dropping some. The sample includes roughly 5,000 clones, about 91% of them seen just once. This sequence originates from a man older than 75 with cholangiocarcinoma. The chain couples TRBV5-6 to TRBJ1-6; maybe TRBD1 (5 bases). Material: peripheral blood, obtained from a patient treated with photon-based radiotherapy. The CDR3 coding sequence is TGTGCCAGCAGCTTAAACGGACAACTTAATTCACCCCTCCACTTT. Translating gives CASSLNGQLNSPLHF.